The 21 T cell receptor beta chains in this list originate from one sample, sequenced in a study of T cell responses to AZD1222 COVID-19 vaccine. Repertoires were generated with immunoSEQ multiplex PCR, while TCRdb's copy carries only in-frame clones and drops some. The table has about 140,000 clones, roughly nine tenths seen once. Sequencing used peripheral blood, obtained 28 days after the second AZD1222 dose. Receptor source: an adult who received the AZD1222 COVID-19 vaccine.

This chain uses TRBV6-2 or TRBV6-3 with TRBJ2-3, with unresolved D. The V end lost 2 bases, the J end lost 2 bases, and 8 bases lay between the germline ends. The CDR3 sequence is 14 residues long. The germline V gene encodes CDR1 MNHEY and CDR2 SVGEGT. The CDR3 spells CASSYAQFTDTQYF. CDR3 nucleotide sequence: TGTGCCAGCAGTTACGCACAGTTCACAGATACGCAGTATTTT.

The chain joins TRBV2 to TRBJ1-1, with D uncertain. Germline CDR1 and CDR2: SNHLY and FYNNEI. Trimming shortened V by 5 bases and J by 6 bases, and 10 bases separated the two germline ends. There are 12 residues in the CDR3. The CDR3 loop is CASSLGGPEAFF. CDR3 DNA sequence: TGTGCCAGCAGTTTAGGAGGCCCTGAAGCTTTCTTT.

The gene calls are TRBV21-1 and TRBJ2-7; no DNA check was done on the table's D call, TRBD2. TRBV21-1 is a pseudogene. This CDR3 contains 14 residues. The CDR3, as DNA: TGTGCCAGCGGGCGGGGGGACTCGTACTACGAGCAGTACTTC. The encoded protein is CASGRGDSYYEQYF.

The DNA of the CDR3 is TGCGCCAGCACTCTGGTAGGGAGGCAGTACTCACCCCTCCACTTT. This translates into CASTLVGRQYSPLHF. The chain is built from TRBV5-1 and TRBJ1-6; no definite D call. CDR1 is SGHRS, CDR2 YFSETQ, per germline. CDR3 length equals 15 residues. V lost 6 bases, J lost 10 bases, and 20 bases lay in between.

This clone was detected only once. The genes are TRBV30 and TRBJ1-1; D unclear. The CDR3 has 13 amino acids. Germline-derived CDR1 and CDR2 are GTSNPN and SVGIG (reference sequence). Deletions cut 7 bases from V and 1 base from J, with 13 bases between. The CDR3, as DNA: TGTGCCTTGAGATTCTTCGGGAACACTGAAGCTTTCTTT. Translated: CALRFFGNTEAFF.

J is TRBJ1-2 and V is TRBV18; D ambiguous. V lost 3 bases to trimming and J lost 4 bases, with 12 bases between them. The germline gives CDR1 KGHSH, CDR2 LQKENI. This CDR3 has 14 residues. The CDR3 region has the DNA TGTGCCAGCTCACCTGGTCGGCGGCCCTATGGCTACACCTTC. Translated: CASSPGRRPYGYTF.

The DNA for the CDR3 is TGTGCCTGGAGTGTTGGCAGCCTGGACATTCAGTACTTC. This gives the protein CAWSVGSLDIQYF. The chain carries TRBV30 and TRBJ2-4; D gene unclear. Germline V gives CDR1 GTSNPN, CDR2 SVGIG (reference sequence). Trimming pared 0 bases from V and 8 bases from J, leaving 11 bases between. The CDR3 consists of 13 residues. The whole variable domain, remainder taken from reference TRBV30 and TRBJ2-4, is SQTIHQWPATLVQPVGSPLSLECTVEGTSNPNLYWYRQAAGRGLQLLFYSVGIGQISSEVPQNLSASRPQDRQFILSSKKLLLSDSGFYLCAWSVGSLDIQYFGAGTRLSVL.

This CDR3 is CASSPGQGIFNYGYTF. CDR3 sequence (DNA): TGTGCCAGCTCTCCGGGACAGGGTATATTTAACTATGGCTACACCTTC. The chain couples TRBV2 to TRBJ1-2, with TRBD1 identical over 9 bases. Trimming took 8 bases from V and 1 from J; bases not matched to a gene: 11. Germline-derived CDR1 and CDR2 are SNHLY and FYNNEI. This CDR3 is 16 amino acids long.

CDR3 bases: TGTGCCACTGGTGTCGATCAGCCCCAGCATTTT. Protein: CATGVDQPQHF. The chain carries TRBV19 and TRBJ1-5; D not certain. V was trimmed by 10 bases and J by 5 bases, leaving 9 bases between them. Germline V gene data show CDR1 as LNHDA and CDR2 as SQIVND (reference sequence). The CDR3 totals 11 residues. The full variable domain, completed using reference TRBV19 and TRBJ1-5, is DGGITQSPKYLFRKEGQNVTLSCEQNLNHDAMYWYRQDPGQGLRLIYYSQIVNDFQKGDIAEGYSVSREKKESFPLTVTSAQKNPTAFYLCATGVDQPQHFGDGTRLSIL.

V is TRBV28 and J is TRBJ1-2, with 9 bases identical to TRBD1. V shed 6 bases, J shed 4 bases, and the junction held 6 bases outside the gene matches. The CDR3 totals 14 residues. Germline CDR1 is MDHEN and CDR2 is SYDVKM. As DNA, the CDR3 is TGTGCCAGCAGACCTCAGGACAGGGGCTATGGCTACACCTTC. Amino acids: CASRPQDRGYGYTF.

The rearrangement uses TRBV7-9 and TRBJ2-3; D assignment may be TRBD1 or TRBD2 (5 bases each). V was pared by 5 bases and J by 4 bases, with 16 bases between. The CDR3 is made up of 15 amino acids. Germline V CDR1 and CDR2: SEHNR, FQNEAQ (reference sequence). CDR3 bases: TGTGCCAGCAGCCACGGTAGGGGAGAGGCAGATACGCAGTATTTT. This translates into CASSHGRGEADTQYF.

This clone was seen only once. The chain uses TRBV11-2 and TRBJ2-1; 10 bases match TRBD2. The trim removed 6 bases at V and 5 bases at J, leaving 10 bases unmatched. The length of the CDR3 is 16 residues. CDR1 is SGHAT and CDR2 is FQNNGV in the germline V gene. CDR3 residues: CASRPTSGGAHNEQFF. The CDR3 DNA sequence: TGTGCCAGCAGACCAACCAGCGGGGGGGCCCACAATGAGCAGTTCTTC.

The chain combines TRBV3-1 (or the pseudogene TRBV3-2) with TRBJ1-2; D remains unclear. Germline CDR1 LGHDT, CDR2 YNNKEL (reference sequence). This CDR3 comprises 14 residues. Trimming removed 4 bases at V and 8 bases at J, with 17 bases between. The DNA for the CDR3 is TGTGCCAGCAGCCCGGGAAGCTTCCTCGGAGGCTACACCTTC. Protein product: CASSPGSFLGGYTF.

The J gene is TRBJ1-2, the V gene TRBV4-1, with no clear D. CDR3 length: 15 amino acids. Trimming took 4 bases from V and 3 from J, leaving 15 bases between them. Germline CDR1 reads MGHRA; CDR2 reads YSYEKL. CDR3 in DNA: TGCGCCAGCAGCCCCCAGACTCTTCGGGACTATGGCTACACCTTC. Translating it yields CASSPQTLRDYGYTF.

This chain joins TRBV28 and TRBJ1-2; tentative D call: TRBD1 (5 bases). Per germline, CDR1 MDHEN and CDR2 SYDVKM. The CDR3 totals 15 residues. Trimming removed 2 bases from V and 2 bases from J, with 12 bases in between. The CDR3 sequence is CASSLAQGYNYGYTF. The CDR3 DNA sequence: TGTGCCAGCAGTTTAGCCCAGGGATACAACTATGGCTACACCTTC.

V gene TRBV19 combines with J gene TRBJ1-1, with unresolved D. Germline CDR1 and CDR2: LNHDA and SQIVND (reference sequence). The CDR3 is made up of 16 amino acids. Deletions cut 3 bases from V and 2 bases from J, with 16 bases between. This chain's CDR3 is CASSILGGRGNTEAFF. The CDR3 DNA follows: TGTGCCAGTAGTATTCTCGGTGGTCGGGGAAACACTGAAGCTTTCTTT.

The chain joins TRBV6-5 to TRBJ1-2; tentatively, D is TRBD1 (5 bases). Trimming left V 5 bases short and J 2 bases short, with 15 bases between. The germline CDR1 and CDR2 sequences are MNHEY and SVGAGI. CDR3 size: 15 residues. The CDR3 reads CASSRGASENYGYTF. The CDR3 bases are TGTGCCAGCAGTCGTGGGGCCTCGGAGAACTATGGCTACACCTTC.

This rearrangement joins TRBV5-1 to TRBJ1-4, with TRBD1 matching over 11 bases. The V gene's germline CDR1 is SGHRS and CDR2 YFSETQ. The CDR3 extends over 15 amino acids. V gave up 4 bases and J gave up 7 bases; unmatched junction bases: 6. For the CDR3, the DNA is TGCGCCAGCAGCCCCGGACAGGGGGCGAGTGAAAAACTGTTTTTT. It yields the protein CASSPGQGASEKLFF.

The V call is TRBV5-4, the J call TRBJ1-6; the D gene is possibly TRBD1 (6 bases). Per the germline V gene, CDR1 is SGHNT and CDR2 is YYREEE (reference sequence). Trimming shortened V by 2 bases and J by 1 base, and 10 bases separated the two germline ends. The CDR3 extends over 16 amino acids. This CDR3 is CASSFGGFSYNSPLHF. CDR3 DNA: TGTGCCAGCAGCTTCGGGGGCTTTTCCTATAATTCACCCCTCCACTTT.

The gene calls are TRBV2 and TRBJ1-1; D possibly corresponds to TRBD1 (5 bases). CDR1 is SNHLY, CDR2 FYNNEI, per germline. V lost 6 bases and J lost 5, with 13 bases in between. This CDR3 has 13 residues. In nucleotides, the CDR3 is TGTGCCAGCAGGGGGCCTCCTCGGACTGAAGCTTTCTTT. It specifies CASRGPPRTEAFF.

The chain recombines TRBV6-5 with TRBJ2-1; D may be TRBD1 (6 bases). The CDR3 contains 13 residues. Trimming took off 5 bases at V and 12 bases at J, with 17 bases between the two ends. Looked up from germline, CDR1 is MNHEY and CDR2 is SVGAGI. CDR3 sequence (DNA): TGTGCCAGCAGTACGGACAGCCTCGGAGTGCAGTTCTTC. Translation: CASSTDSLGVQFF.